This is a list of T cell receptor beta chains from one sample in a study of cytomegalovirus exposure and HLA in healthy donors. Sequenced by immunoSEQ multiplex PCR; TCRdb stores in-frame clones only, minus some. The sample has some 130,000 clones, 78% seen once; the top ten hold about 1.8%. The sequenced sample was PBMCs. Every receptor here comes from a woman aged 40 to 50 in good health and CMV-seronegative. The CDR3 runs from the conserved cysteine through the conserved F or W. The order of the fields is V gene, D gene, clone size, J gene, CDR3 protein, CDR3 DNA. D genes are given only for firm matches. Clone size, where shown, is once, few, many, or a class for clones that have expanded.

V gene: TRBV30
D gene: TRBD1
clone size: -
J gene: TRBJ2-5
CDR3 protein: CAWSPWTGFAETQYF
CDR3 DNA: TGTGCCTGGAGTCCCTGGACAGGGTTCGCGGAGACCCAGTACTTC

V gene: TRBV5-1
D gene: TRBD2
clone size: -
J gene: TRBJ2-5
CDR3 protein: CASNSGLAGGPGETQYF
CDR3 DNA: TGCGCCAGCAACTCGGGGCTAGCGGGAGGGCCGGGAGAGACCCAGTACTTC

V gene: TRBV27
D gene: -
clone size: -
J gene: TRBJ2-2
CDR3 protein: CASSLETLAANTGELFF
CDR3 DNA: TGTGCCAGCAGTTTAGAGACCTTAGCTGCGAACACCGGGGAGCTGTTTTTT

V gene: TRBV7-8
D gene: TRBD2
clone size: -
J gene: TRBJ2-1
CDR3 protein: CASSKKYGTSAPSEQFF
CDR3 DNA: TGTGCCAGCAGTAAAAAGTACGGGACTAGCGCTCCCTCTGAGCAGTTCTTC

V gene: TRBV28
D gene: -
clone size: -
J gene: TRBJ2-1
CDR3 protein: CASSLESSYNEQFF
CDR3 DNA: TGTGCCAGCAGTTTGGAGAGCTCCTACAATGAGCAGTTCTTC

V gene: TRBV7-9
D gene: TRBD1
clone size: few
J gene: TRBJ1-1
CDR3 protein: CASSPRGQGWVNTEAFF
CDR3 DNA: TGTGCCAGCAGCCCAAGAGGACAGGGGTGGGTGAACACTGAAGCTTTCTTT

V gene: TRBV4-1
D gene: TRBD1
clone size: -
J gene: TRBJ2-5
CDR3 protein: CASSAIPGTGYQGTQYF
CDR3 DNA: TGCGCCAGCAGCGCGATACCCGGGACAGGGTACCAAGGGACCCAGTACTTC

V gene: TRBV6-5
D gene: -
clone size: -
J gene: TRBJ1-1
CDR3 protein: CASSRYREGGEAFF
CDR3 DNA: TGTGCCAGCAGCCGTTACAGGGAGGGTGGTGAAGCTTTCTTT

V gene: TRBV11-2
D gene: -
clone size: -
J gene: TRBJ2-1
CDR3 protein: CASSLDVWREQFF
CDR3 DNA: TGTGCCAGCAGCTTAGATGTCTGGAGAGAGCAGTTCTTC

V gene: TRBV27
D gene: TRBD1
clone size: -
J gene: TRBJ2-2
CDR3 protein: CASSFSPPGQEYTGELFF
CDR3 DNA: TGTGCCAGCAGTTTTAGCCCACCGGGACAGGAGTACACCGGGGAGCTGTTTTTT

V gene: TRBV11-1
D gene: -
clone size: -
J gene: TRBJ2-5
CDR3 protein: CASSKTVYPQETQYF
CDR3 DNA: TGTGCCAGCTCGAAGACAGTCTACCCTCAAGAGACCCAGTACTTC

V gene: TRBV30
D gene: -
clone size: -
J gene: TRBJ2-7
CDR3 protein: CAWSVPGQFGEQYF
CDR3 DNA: TGTGCCTGGAGCGTACCCGGACAATTTGGCGAGCAGTACTTC

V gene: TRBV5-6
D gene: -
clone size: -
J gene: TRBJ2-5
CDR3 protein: CASSLYRETQYF
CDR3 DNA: TGTGCCAGCAGCTTGTACAGAGAGACCCAGTACTTC

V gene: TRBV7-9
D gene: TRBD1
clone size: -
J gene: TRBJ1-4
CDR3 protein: CASSSPGQGEKLFF
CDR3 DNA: TGTGCCAGCAGCTCTCCGGGACAGGGTGAAAAACTGTTTTTT

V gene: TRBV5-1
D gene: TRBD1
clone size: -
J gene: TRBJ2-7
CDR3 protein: CASSVDRSYEQYF
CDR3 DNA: TGCGCCAGCAGCGTGGACAGGTCCTACGAGCAGTACTTC

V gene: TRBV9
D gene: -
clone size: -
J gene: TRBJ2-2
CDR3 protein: CASSAPTRGKTNTGELFF
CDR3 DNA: TGTGCCAGCAGCGCCCCGACAAGGGGGAAAACGAACACCGGGGAGCTGTTTTTT

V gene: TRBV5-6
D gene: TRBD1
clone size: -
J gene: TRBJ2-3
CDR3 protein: CASSPRDRVTDTQYF
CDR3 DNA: TGTGCCAGCAGCCCCCGGGACAGGGTTACAGATACGCAGTATTTT

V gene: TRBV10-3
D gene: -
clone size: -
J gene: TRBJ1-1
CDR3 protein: CAISDREGDTEAFF
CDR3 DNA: TGTGCCATCAGTGACAGGGAGGGGGACACTGAAGCTTTCTTT

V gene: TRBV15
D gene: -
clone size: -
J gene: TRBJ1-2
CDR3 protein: CATSRGQDDRYTF
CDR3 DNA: TGTGCCACCAGCAGAGGACAGGACGACCGCTACACCTTC

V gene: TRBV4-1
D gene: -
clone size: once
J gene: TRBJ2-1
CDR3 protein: CASSQETYSYNEQFF
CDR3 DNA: TGCGCCAGCAGCCAAGAGACTTACTCCTACAATGAGCAGTTCTTC

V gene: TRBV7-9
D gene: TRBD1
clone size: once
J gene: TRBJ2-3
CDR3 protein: CASSLGGQGRADTQYF
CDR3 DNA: TGTGCCAGCAGCTTAGGGGGACAGGGAAGGGCAGATACGCAGTATTTT

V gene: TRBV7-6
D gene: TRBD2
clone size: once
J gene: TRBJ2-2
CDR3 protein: CASGSTSHTGELFF
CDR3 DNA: TGTGCCAGCGGTTCGACTAGCCACACCGGGGAGCTGTTTTTT

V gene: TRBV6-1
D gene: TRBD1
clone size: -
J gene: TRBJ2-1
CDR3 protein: CASSTGQGQINEQFF
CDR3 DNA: TGTGCCAGCAGTACGGGACAGGGGCAGATCAATGAGCAGTTCTTC

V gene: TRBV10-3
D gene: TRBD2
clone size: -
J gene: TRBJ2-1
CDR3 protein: CAISVGTSGRDEQFF
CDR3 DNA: TGTGCCATCAGTGTCGGGACTAGCGGGAGGGATGAGCAGTTCTTC

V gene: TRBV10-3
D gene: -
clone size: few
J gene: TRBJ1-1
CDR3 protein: CAITEREGGSGEAFF
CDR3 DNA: TGTGCCATCACCGAAAGGGAGGGGGGATCTGGTGAAGCTTTCTTT

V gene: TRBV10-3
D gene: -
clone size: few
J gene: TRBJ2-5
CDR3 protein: CASSELGGGPQETQYF
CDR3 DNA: TGTGCCAGCAGTGAACTTGGGGGAGGACCCCAAGAGACCCAGTACTTC

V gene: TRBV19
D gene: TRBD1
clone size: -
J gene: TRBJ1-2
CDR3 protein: CASSIGQGGGSNYGYTF
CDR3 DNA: TGTGCCAGTAGTATCGGACAGGGGGGAGGATCTAACTATGGCTACACCTTC

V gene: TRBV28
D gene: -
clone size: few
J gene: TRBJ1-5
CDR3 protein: CASLRGGSNQPQHF
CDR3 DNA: TGTGCCAGCCTAAGGGGGGGAAGCAATCAGCCCCAGCATTTT

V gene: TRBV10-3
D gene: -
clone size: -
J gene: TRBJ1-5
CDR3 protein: CAISEGHNQPQHF
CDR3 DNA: TGTGCCATCAGTGAGGGCCACAATCAGCCCCAGCATTTT

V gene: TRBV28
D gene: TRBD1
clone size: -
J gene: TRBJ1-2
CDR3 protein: CASSLRQGQRGF
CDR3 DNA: TGTGCCAGCAGTTTGCGACAGGGCCAGAGGGGCTTC